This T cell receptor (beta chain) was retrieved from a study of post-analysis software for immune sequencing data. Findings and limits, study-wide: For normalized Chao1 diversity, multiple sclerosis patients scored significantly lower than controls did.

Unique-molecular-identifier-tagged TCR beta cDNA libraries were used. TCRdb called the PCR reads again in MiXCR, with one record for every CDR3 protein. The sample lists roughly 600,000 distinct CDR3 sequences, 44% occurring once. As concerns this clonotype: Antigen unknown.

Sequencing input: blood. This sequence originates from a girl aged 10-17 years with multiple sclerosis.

The CDR3 DNA is TGCAGTGCTAGAGAAGGGACAGGGATGGATGAGCAGTTCTTC. Its translation: CSAREGTGMDEQFF. The chain employs TRBV20-1 and TRBJ2-1; 9 nucleotides align to TRBD1. Trimming cost V 0 bases and J 8 bases; bases outside gene matches: 5. Germline-derived CDR1 and CDR2 are DFQATT and SNEGSKA (reference sequence). This CDR3 is 14 amino acids long.